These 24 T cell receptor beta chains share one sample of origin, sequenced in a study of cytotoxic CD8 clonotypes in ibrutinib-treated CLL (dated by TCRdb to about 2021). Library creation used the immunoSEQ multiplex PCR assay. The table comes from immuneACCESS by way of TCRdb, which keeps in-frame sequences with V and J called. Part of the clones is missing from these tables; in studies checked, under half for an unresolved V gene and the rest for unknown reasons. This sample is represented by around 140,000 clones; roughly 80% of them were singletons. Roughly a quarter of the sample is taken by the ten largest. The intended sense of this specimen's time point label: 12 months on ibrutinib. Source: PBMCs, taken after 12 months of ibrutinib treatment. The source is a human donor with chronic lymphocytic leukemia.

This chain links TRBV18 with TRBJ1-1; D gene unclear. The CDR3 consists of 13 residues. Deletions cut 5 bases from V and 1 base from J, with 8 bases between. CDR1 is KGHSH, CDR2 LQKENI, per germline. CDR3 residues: CASSADANTEAFF. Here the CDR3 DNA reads TGTGCCAGCTCAGCCGACGCGAACACTGAAGCTTTCTTT.

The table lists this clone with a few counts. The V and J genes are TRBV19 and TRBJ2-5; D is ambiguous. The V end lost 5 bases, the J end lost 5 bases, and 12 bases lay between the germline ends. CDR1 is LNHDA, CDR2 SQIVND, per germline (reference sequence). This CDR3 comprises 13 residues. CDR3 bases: TGTGCCAGTAGTGCAGCAGGAGTGGAGACCCAGTACTTC. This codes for CASSAAGVETQYF.

The CDR3 DNA is TGTGCCAGCAGGGGGTTAGTCAGCGAGACCCAGTACTTC. This gives the protein CASRGLVSETQYF. This chain joins TRBV2 and TRBJ2-5; D remains ambiguous. This CDR3 has 13 amino acids. The germline V gene encodes CDR1 SNHLY and CDR2 FYNNEI. Deletions cut 6 bases from V and 5 bases from J, with 13 bases between.

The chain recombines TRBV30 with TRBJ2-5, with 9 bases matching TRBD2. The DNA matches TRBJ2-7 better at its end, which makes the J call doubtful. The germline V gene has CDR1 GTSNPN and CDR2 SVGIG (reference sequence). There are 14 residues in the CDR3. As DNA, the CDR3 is TGTGCCTGGAGTTTTAGACTAGCGGTTCACGAGCAGTACTTC. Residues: CAWSFRLAVHEQYF.

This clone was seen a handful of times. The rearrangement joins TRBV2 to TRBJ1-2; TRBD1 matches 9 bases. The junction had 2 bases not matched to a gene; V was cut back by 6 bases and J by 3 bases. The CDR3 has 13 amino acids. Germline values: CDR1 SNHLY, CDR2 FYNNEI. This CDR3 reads CASSDRGYYGYTF. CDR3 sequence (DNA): TGTGCCAGCAGCGACAGGGGGTACTATGGCTACACCTTC.

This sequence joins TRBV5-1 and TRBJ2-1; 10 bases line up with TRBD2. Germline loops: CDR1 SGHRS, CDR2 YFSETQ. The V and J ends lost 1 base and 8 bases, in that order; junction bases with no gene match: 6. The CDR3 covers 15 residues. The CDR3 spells CASSLLLAGRHEQFF. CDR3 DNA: TGCGCCAGCAGCTTGTTACTAGCGGGACGACATGAGCAGTTCTTC. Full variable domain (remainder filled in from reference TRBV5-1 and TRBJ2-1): KAGVTQTPRYLIKTRGQQVTLSCSPISGHRSVSWYQQTPGQGLQFLFEYFSETQRNKGNFPGRFSGRQFSNSRSEMNVSTLELGDSALYLCASSLLLAGRHEQFFGPGTRLTVL.

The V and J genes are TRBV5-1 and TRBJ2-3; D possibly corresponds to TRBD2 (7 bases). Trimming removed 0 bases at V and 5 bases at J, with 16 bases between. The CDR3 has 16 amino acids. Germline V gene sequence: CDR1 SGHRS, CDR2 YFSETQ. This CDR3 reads CASSLDFAGAGDTQYF. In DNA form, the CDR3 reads TGCGCCAGCAGCTTGGACTTCGCGGGGGCGGGAGATACGCAGTATTTT.

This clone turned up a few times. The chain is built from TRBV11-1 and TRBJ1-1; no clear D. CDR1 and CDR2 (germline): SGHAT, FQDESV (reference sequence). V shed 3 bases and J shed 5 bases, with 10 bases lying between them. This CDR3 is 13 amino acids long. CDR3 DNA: TGTGCCAGCAGCTTGTTAAGTACAACTGAAGCTTTCTTT. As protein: CASSLLSTTEAFF.

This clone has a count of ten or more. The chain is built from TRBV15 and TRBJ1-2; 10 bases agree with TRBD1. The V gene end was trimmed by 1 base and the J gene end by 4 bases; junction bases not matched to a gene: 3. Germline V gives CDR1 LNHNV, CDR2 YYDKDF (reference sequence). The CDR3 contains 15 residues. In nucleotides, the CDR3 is TGTGCCACCAGCAGAGGGGACAGGGGATCCTATGGCTACACCTTC. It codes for CATSRGDRGSYGYTF.

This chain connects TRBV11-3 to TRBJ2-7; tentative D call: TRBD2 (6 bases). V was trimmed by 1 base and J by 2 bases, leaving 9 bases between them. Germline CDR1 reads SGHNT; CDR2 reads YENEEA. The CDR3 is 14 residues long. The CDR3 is CASSLVREAYEQYF. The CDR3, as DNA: TGTGCCAGCAGCTTAGTCAGGGAGGCCTACGAGCAGTACTTC.

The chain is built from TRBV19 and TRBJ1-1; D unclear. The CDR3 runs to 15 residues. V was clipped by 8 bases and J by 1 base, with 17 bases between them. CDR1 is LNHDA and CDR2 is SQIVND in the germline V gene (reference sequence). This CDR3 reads CASYPYRGANTEAFF. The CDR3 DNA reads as TGTGCCAGTTACCCTTATAGAGGTGCGAACACTGAAGCTTTCTTT.

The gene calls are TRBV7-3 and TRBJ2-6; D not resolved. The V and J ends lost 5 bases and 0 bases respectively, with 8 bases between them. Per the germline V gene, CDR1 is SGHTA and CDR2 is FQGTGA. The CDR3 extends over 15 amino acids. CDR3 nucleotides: TGTGCCAGCAGCCCACAGCGCTCTGGGGCCAACGTCCTGACTTTC. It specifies CASSPQRSGANVLTF.

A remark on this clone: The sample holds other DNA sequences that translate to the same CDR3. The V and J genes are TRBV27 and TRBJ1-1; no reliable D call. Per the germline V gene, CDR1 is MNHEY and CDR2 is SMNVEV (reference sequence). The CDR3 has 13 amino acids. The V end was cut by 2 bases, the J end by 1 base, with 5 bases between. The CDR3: CASSLVRNTEAFF. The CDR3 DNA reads TGTGCCAGCAGTTTAGTGAGGAACACTGAAGCTTTCTTT.

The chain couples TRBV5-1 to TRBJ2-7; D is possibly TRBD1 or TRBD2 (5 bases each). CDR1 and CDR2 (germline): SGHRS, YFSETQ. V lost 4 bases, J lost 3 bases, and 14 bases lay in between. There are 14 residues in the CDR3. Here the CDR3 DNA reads TGCGCCAGCAGCGCTGGGACGTCCAGCTACGAGCAGTACTTC. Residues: CASSAGTSSYEQYF.

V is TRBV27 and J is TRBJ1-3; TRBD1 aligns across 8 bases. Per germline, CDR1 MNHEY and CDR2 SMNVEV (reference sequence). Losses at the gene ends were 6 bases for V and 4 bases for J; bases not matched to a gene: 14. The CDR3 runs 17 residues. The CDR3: CASRPSSQGARGNTIYF. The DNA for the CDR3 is TGTGCCAGCAGACCTAGCTCGCAGGGGGCGCGAGGAAACACCATATATTTT.

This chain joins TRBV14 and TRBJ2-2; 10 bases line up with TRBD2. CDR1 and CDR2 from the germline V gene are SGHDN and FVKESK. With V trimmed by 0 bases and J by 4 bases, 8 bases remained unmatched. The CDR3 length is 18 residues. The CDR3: CASSQESSGLAFTGELFF. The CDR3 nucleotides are TGTGCCAGCAGCCAAGAAAGTTCGGGACTAGCGTTCACCGGGGAGCTGTTTTTT.

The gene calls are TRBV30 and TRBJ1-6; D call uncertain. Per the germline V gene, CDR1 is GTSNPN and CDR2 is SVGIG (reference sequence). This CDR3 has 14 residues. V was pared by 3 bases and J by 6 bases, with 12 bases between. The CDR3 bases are TGTGCCTGGAGCTGGTCGGGCCCTAATTCACCCCTCCACTTT. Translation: CAWSWSGPNSPLHF.

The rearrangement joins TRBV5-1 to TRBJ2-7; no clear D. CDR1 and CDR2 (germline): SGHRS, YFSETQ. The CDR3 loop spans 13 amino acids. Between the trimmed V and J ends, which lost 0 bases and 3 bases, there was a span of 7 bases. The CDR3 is CASSLVSDYEQYF. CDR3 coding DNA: TGCGCCAGCAGCTTGGTGTCAGACTACGAGCAGTACTTC.

CDR3: CASSRTGVVETQYF. As DNA, the CDR3 is TGCGCCAGCAGCCGTACAGGGGTCGTAGAGACCCAGTACTTC. The genes are TRBV5-1 and TRBJ2-5; TRBD1 agrees at 7 bases. Germline loops: CDR1 SGHRS, CDR2 YFSETQ. This CDR3 region has 14 residues. Germline trimming cut 4 bases from V and 4 bases from J; bases unmatched to any gene: 7. The entire variable domain, with the rest obtained from reference TRBV5-1 and TRBJ2-5, is as follows: KAGVTQTPRYLIKTRGQQVTLSCSPISGHRSVSWYQQTPGQGLQFLFEYFSETQRNKGNFPGRFSGRQFSNSRSEMNVSTLELGDSALYLCASSRTGVVETQYFGPGTRLLVL.

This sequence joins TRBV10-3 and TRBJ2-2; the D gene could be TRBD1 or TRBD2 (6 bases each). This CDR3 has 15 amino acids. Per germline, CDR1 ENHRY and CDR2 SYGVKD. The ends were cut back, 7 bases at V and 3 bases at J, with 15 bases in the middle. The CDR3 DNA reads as TGTGCCATCAAGGGGGGTCAGAGCGACACCGGGGAGCTGTTTTTT. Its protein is CAIKGGQSDTGELFF.

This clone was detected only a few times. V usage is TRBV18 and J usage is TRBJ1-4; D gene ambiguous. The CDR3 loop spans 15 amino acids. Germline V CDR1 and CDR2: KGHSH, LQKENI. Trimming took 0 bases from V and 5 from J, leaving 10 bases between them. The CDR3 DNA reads TGTGCCAGCTCACCACCCGGATTCGGGAATGAAAAACTGTTTTTT. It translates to CASSPPGFGNEKLFF. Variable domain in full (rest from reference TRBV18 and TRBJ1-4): NAGVMQNPRHLVRRRGQEARLRCSPMKGHSHVYWYRQLPEEGLKFMVYLQKENIIDESGMPKERFSAEFPKEGPSILRIQQVVRGDSAAYFCASSPPGFGNEKLFFGSGTQLSVL.

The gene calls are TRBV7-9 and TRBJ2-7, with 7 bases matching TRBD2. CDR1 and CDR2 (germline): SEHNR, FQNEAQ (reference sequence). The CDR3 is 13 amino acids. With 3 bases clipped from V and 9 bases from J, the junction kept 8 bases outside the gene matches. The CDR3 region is CASSFSGAGVQYF. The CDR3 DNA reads TGTGCCAGCAGCTTCTCGGGTGCGGGGGTGCAGTACTTC. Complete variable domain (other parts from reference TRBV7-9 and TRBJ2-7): DTGVSQNPRHKITKRGQNVTFRCDPISEHNRLYWYRQTLGQGPEFLTYFQNEAQLEKSRLLSDRFSAERPKGSFSTLEIQRTEQGDSAMYLCASSFSGAGVQYFGPGTRLTVT.

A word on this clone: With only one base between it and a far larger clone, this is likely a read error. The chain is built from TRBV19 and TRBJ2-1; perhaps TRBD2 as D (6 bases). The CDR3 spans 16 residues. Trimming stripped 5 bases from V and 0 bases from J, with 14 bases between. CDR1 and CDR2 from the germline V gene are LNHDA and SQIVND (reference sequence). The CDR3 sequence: CASSWTNGSSYNEQFF. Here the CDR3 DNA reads TGTGCCAGTAGTTGGACTAACGGTAGCTCCTACAATGAGCAGTTCTTC.

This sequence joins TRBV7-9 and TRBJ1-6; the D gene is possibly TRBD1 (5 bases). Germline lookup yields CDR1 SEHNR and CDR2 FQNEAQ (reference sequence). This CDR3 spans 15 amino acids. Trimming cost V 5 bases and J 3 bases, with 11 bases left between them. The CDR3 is CASSQGGNYNSPLHF. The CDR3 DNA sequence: TGTGCCAGCAGCCAGGGCGGAAACTATAATTCACCCCTCCACTTT.